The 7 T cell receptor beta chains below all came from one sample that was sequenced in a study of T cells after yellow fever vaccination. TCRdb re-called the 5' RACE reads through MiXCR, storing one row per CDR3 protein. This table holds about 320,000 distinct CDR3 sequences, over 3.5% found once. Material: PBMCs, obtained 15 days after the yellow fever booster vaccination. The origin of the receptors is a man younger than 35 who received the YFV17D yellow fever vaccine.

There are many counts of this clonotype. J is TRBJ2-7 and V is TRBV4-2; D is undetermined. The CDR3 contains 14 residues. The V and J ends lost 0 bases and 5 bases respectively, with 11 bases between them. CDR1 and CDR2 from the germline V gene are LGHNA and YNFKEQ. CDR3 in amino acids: CASSQEVGRNEQYV. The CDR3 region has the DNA TGTGCCAGCAGCCAAGAGGTAGGGCGCAACGAGCAGTACGTC.

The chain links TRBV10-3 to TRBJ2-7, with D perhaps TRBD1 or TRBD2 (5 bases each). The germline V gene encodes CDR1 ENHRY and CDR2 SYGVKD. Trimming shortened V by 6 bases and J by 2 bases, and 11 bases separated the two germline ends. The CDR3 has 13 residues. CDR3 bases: TGTGCCATCAGCCGGGACCCACCCTACGAGCAGTACTTC. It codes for CAISRDPPYEQYF.

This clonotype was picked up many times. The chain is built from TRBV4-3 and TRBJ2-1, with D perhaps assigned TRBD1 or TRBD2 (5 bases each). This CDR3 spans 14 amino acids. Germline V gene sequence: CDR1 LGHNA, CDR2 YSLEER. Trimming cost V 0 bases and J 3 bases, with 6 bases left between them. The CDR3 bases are TGCGCCAGCAGCCAAGATGGGGGCTACAATGAGCAGTTCTTC. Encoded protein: CASSQDGGYNEQFF.

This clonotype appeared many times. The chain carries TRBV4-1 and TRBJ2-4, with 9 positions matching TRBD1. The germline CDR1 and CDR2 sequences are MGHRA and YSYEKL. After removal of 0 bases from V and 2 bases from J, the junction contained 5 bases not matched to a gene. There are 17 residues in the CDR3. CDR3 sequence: CASSQEGTGYTKNIQYF. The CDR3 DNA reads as TGCGCCAGCAGCCAAGAAGGGACAGGGTATACCAAAAACATTCAGTACTTC.

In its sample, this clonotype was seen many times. This CDR3 reads CSARDFGETQYF. The CDR3 region has the DNA TGCAGTGCTAGAGATTTCGGGGAGACCCAGTACTTC. The V call is TRBV20-1, the J call TRBJ2-5; D is undetermined. V was trimmed by 0 bases and J by 5 bases, leaving 7 bases between them. Looked up from germline, CDR1 is DFQATT and CDR2 is SNEGSKA (reference sequence). The CDR3 runs to 12 residues.

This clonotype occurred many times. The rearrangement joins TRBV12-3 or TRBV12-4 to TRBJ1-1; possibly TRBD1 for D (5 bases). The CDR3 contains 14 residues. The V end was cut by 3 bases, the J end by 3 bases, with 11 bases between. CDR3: CASSLGLGDTEAFF. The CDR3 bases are TGTGCCAGCAGTTTGGGGTTGGGGGACACTGAAGCTTTCTTT.

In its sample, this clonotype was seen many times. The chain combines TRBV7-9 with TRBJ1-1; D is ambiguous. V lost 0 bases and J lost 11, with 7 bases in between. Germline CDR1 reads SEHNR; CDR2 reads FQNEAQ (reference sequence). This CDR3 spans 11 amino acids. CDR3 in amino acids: CASSLAVLAFF. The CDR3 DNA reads TGTGCCAGCAGCTTAGCTGTCCTGGCTTTCTTT.